This T cell receptor beta chain was identified during a study of blood T cells in healthy people across ages (dated by TCRdb to between 2015 and 2017). Regarding the research as a whole: In model experiments, template switching captured roughly one uniquely barcoded TCR beta cDNA molecule for every two T cells. The study measured age-related changes in TCR beta repertoire diversity using deep sequencing normalized with unique cDNA molecular identifiers. To avoid experimental bias, donors of different ages were randomly spread across the sequencing lanes. Four age groups were formed from the donors: young (average 16 years), middle-aged (just under 40), aged (62) and long-lived (82). For two donors (one aged 18 to 30 and one aged 80 or older), the study analyzed two additional independent replicas of 1 million unique cDNA reads from the same blood draw.

On the study overall, not on this receptor specifically: A strong correlation was found between observed TCR beta diversity and the percentage of naive T cells measured by flow cytometry. Estimates of total diversity from one million sequenced T cells were regarded as lower bounds and underestimates. Compared with the aged group, the long-lived group had more naive CD4+ T cells, fewer expanded clones and increased TCR diversity, suggesting age selection. Since profiling was done on bulk unsorted PBMCs, naive and antigen-experienced compartments could not be conclusively compared. Because donor CMV infection status was unknown, age-related changes in expanded clonotypes were potentially confounded. As age increased, observed TCR beta diversity per million T cells dropped in a roughly linear way, and a significant reduction was already evident by age 40.

The library was prepared using 5' RACE. A second PCR of about 6 to 11 cycles was performed with a sample-barcoded 5' primer and a J-beta primer mix. A template-switch 5' adaptor carrying 12 random nucleotides introduced a unique molecular identifier onto each TCR beta cDNA molecule. Each sample yielded at least 3 million CDR3-containing paired-end reads. First-strand cDNA synthesis was performed from all RNA using the Mint cDNA synthesis kit, with priming by a TRBC-specific oligonucleotide. All cDNA was treated with uracil-DNA glycosylase and then went through a first 18-cycle PCR with the universal primers M1SS and BC2_uni_R. In the authors' own workflow: For normalization, 1 million high-quality reads, each with a distinct molecular identifier, were randomly selected from each sample. Reads with shared molecular identifiers were discarded instead of being binned into consensus sequences. CDR3 identification, clonotype clustering and error correction used MiTCR with a Q25 quality threshold and the strictest error-elimination algorithm. A nonparametric unseen species model using Euler transformation provided a lower-bound estimate of total TCR beta diversity. TCRdb handled the public reads itself, with Q25 trimming in fastp and clone calling in MiXCR, and kept productive beta chains. Every CDR3 protein is listed once, alongside the most common genes and DNA of its rows. The V and J calls here are based on TCRdb, not the publication. The sample table shows 1.5 million to 2 million distinct CDR3 sequences, and about two fifths are seen once. The ten largest clones take up about 21% of the sample.

The sample holds a few counts of this clonotype. The antigen this receptor binds is unknown. It has no much larger one-base neighbor in the sample; base qualities were not kept. The donors were 40 or so Caucasian individuals from Russia, aged roughly 6 to 100 years, who were systemically healthy. Approximately 10 milliliters of peripheral blood were collected from each donor into EDTA-treated Vacutainer tubes. Ficoll-Paque density-gradient centrifugation was used to isolate PBMCs, with at least 6.5 million per sample. Total RNA, at least 5 micrograms per sample, was extracted from PBMCs with Trizol reagent. For every donor, an aliquot of PBMCs went through flow cytometry to measure the percentages of naive CD45RAhigh/CD27high T cells. The junction shows trimming of 5 bases on V and 7 bases on J, plus 21 bases between the germline ends. Including cysteine and phenylalanine, the CDR3 has 16 amino acids. The CDR3 DNA has 48 bases and is translated from base 1. CDR1 and CDR2, per the germline V gene, are SGHVS and FQNEAQ.

This receptor chain uses TRBV7-8 and TRBJ2-1, with TRBD2 perhaps the D gene, on 6 matching bases. The source material was blood. The source is a human donor in good health. The sequence in DNA is TGTGCCAGCAGCCCGCGGGGCTCCTTCCCCCCTAATGAGCAGTTCTTC. Translated, this gives CASSPRGSFPPNEQFF.